This T cell receptor beta chain stems from a study of T cell changes during pregnancy in multiple sclerosis (dated by TCRdb to the late 2010s). Regarding the study in general: The study examined how the T cell repertoire changed over the course of pregnancy in women with multiple sclerosis.

Turning to this clone: It has no known antigen specificity. Base qualities are not at hand, and no much larger clone is one base apart.

Libraries were made using the immunoSEQ multiplex PCR assay. What TCRdb holds here is the immuneACCESS table cut down to in-frame rearrangements. Part of the clones is not present; checked against another copy, under half of the missing clones reflect an unresolved V gene, and the others are unexplained. Here the sample has approximately 68,000 clones; just over 90% occur a single time. The leading ten clones occupy roughly 1.4% of the sample. The CDR3 starts with the cysteine, ends with the phenylalanine, and has 13 residues. The DNA shown is the 39-base CDR3, in frame from base 1. Relative to germline, V is missing 3 bases and J is missing 6 bases, with 3 bases of the junction outside any gene match. As encoded in the germline V gene (reference sequence), CDR1 is LNHNV while CDR2 is YYDKDF.

The V gene is TRBV15 and the J gene is TRBJ2-5; TRBD2 fits 8 bases in the junction. The sequence came from a female donor with multiple sclerosis, enrolled in a pregnancy study. Here the sequenced sample was peripheral blood, taken in the second trimester of pregnancy. The nucleotide sequence is given as TGTGCCACCAGCAGCGGGAGGGCTCAGACCCAGTACTTC. Its translation reads: CATSSGRAQTQYF. Where the CDR3 stops, the reference TRBV15 and TRBJ2-5 genes take over; the full variable domain is DAMVIQNPRYQVTQFGKPVTLSCSQTLNHNVMYWYQQKSSQAPKLLFHYYDKDFNNEADTPDNFQSRRPNTSFCFLDIRSPGLGDTAMYLCATSSGRAQTQYFGPGTRLLVL.